Each of the 27 T cell receptor beta chains below was sequenced from the same sample in a study of identical twins. TCRdb reanalysed the 5' RACE reads using MiXCR and keeps one entry per CDR3 protein. The table has around 250,000 distinct CDR3 sequences, approximately 7.1% seen once. These records were also assigned to another study, of T cells expressing NK-cell markers.

Sequenced material: CD8+ T cells sorted from blood. The source of these receptors is a woman in her late teens or twenties in good health.

There are many counts of this clonotype. The chain has TRBV5-1 and TRBJ2-5, with D possibly being TRBD2 (6 bases). V lost 4 bases and J 1 base, leaving 11 bases between the germline ends. This CDR3 comprises 14 residues. From germline, CDR1 is SGHRS and CDR2 YFSETQ. In nucleotides, the CDR3 is TGCGCCAGCAGCGACCGGGACTCCCAAGAGACCCAGTACTTC. Translating it yields CASSDRDSQETQYF.

The chain has TRBV4-1 and TRBJ2-7; D is unresolved. This CDR3 region has 16 residues. CDR1 is MGHRA, CDR2 YSYEKL, per germline. V lost 0 bases and J 3 bases, leaving 15 bases between the germline ends. The CDR3 nucleotides are TGCGCCAGCAGCCAAGATAATGCCGCTAGTTACTACGAGCAGTACTTC. Protein: CASSQDNAASYYEQYF.

There are a few counts of this clonotype. CDR3 sequence: CASPSPGQGAWDTEAFF. In nucleotides, the CDR3 is TGTGCCAGTCCGAGCCCGGGACAGGGGGCGTGGGACACTGAAGCTTTCTTT. The chain carries TRBV13 and TRBJ1-1; 12 nucleotides align to TRBD1. With 9 bases clipped from V and 3 bases from J, the junction kept 14 bases outside the gene matches. CDR1 PRHDT and CDR2 FYEKMQ come from the germline V gene (reference sequence). The CDR3 loop spans 17 amino acids.

This rearrangement joins TRBV20-1 to TRBJ2-7; 8 bases match TRBD2. CDR3 length equals 15 residues. CDR1 is DFQATT and CDR2 is SNEGSKA in the germline V gene (reference sequence). The CDR3 DNA reads TGCAGCTCGATCCTTAGCGGGGCGAACTCCTACGAGCAGTACTTC. Translated: CSSILSGANSYEQYF.

This clonotype was detected a few times. The chain links TRBV12-3 or TRBV12-4 to TRBJ2-5, with 7 bases aligning to TRBD1. This CDR3 is built from 14 residues. The V segment lost 8 bases and the J segment 4 bases; nucleotides outside the gene matches: 10. As DNA, the CDR3 is TGTGCCAGCCTCCAGGGGGACGAGGTAGAGACCCAGTACTTC. This codes for CASLQGDEVETQYF.

This clonotype was recorded at least ten times. The chain combines TRBV5-1 with TRBJ2-7, with TRBD2 matching 10 bases. The CDR3 consists of 15 residues. V was clipped by 4 bases and J by 1 base; unmatched bases: 5. Germline V gene sequence: CDR1 SGHRS, CDR2 YFSETQ. CDR3 nucleotide sequence: TGCGCCAGCAGCGTACTAGCGGGGAAATCCTACGAGCAGTACTTC. It translates to CASSVLAGKSYEQYF.

The V call is TRBV11-2, the J call TRBJ1-1, with D unresolved. In germline, CDR1 is SGHAT, CDR2 FQNNGV. Trimming took off 4 bases at V and 7 bases at J, with 16 bases between the two ends. This CDR3 spans 14 amino acids. CDR3 in amino acids: CASSSPTSPDEAFF. In nucleotides, the CDR3 is TGTGCCAGCAGCTCTCCGACAAGTCCTGATGAAGCTTTCTTT.

Only a few counts were recorded for this clonotype. The CDR3 nucleotides read TGTGCCAGTCACGAGGGGAGGACCGGGGAGCTGTTTTTT. Its protein product is CASHEGRTGELFF. The genes are TRBV5-8 and TRBJ2-2, with a tentative D call TRBD2 (6 bases). V gave up 8 bases and J gave up 5 bases, with 13 bases separating them. Looked up from germline, CDR1 is SGHTS and CDR2 is YDEGEE. The CDR3 consists of 13 residues.

This clonotype was seen more than once but under ten times. V and J are TRBV6-5 and TRBJ1-5, with a weak D call TRBD1 (6 bases). This CDR3 contains 15 residues. The ends were cut back, 2 bases at V and 7 bases at J, with 15 bases in the middle. Germline CDR1 and CDR2: MNHEY and SVGAGI. The CDR3 here is CASSYTQGTRQPQHF. The DNA of the CDR3 is TGTGCCAGCAGTTACACTCAGGGGACCAGGCAGCCCCAGCATTTT.

This clonotype was detected many times. The DNA of the CDR3 is TGTGCCAGCAGCCCAATGGTCAGCAACACTGAAGCTTTCTTT. This sequence encodes CASSPMVSNTEAFF. The gene calls are TRBV7-9 and TRBJ1-1, with D unclear. The CDR3 is 14 amino acids. V lost 5 bases and J 2 bases, leaving 12 bases between the germline ends. Germline CDR1 is SEHNR and CDR2 is FQNEAQ (reference sequence). Together with reference TRBV7-9 and TRBJ1-1, the CDR3 gives the full variable domain: DTGVSQNPRHKITKRGQNVTFRCDPISEHNRLYWYRQTLGQGPEFLTYFQNEAQLEKSRLLSDRFSAERPKGSFSTLEIQRTEQGDSAMYLCASSPMVSNTEAFFGQGTRLTVV.

This clonotype was counted at least ten times. The rearrangement links TRBV4-1 to TRBJ2-7, with 8 bases fitting TRBD1. Germline CDR1 and CDR2: MGHRA and YSYEKL. The V and J ends lost 0 bases and 3 bases, in that order; junction bases with no gene match: 7. The CDR3 contains 16 residues. The CDR3 spells CASSQDPRQGIYEQYF. The CDR3 bases are TGCGCCAGCAGCCAAGATCCTCGACAGGGGATCTACGAGCAGTACTTC.

Turning to this clonotype: Given the absence of the conserved phenylalanine or tryptophan at the CDR3 end, a read error is likely. No DNA is shown, since the ends of the CDR3 on it are uncertain; the CDR3 is the one TCRdb lists. V and J are TRBV9 and TRBJ2-5; the table gives TRBD2 as D, unverified against the DNA. The CDR3 region is 12 residues in length, termini included. CDR1 is SGDLS and CDR2 is YYNGEE in the germline V gene. This CDR3 reads CASSVRVGSGNL.

This clonotype was detected only a few times. The chain recombines TRBV6-1 with TRBJ1-5; D unresolved. The CDR3 totals 15 residues. CDR1 and CDR2 (germline): MNHNS, SASEGT. V was cut by 2 bases and J by 6 bases, with 14 bases left in between. DNA of the CDR3: TGTGCCAGCAGTGAATCGGTGGAACGGGGTCAGCCCCAGCATTTT. It codes for CASSESVERGQPQHF.

The chain uses TRBV12-3 or TRBV12-4 and TRBJ1-2; D gene unclear. Trimming removed 11 bases from V and 6 bases from J, with 22 bases in between. The CDR3 totals 14 residues. For the CDR3, the DNA is TGTGCCGCAGGCCGCGGAAAGATTCCCGATGGCTACACCTTC. It translates to CAAGRGKIPDGYTF.

The J gene is TRBJ2-1, the V gene TRBV4-1; a weak D match, TRBD2 (7 bases). The CDR3 covers 17 residues. Trimming pared 1 base from V and 5 bases from J, leaving 18 bases between. In germline, CDR1 is MGHRA, CDR2 YSYEKL. The CDR3 region has the DNA TGCGCCAGCAGCCAAGGGGGACGGGGGGCCAGGGACAATGAGCAGTTCTTC. Protein sequence: CASSQGGRGARDNEQFF.

The chain recombines TRBV7-9 with TRBJ2-1, with 10 bases identical to TRBD2. This CDR3 spans 15 amino acids. CDR1 is SEHNR and CDR2 is FQNEAQ in the germline V gene (reference sequence). V shed 5 bases, J shed 5 bases, and the junction held 6 bases outside the gene matches. The CDR3 bases are TGTGCCAGCAGCACGCCGGGACTAGCGAACAATGAGCAGTTCTTC. Protein product: CASSTPGLANNEQFF.

This clonotype was observed a few times. The V and J genes are TRBV27 and TRBJ2-7; 9 positions match TRBD2. The length of the CDR3 is 15 residues. Germline V CDR1 and CDR2: MNHEY, SMNVEV (reference sequence). J was trimmed by 2 bases and V by 6 bases; bases with no gene match: 8. The CDR3 region is CASSRAGGAAYEQYF. The DNA of the CDR3 is TGTGCCAGCAGCCGGGCGGGGGGGGCCGCCTACGAGCAGTACTTC.

This clonotype showed up many times. The rearrangement joins TRBV5-1 to TRBJ2-7; D remains unclear. V was trimmed by 2 bases and J by 6 bases, leaving 6 bases between them. CDR1 and CDR2 (germline): SGHRS, YFSETQ. The CDR3 has 11 amino acids. Here the CDR3 DNA reads TGCGCCAGCAGCTTCAACCGCGAGCAGTACTTC. Amino acid sequence: CASSFNREQYF.

The chain couples TRBV27 to TRBJ2-3, with D unclear. The CDR3 length is 14 residues. CDR1 is MNHEY, CDR2 SMNVEV, per germline (reference sequence). V was shortened by 2 bases and J by 0 bases, with 6 bases between the two germline ends. CDR3 sequence reads: CASSLGHSTDTQYF. The CDR3 DNA reads TGTGCCAGCAGTTTAGGTCACAGCACAGATACGCAGTATTTT.

There are many counts of this clonotype. CDR3 amino acids: CSASYTGGAYEQYF. CDR3 DNA sequence: TGCAGTGCTAGTTATACAGGTGGAGCCTACGAGCAGTACTTC. The V and J genes are TRBV20-1 and TRBJ2-7, with D possibly matching TRBD1 (5 bases). The V and J ends lost 3 bases and 2 bases respectively, with 14 bases between them. This CDR3 is 14 amino acids long. The germline CDR1 and CDR2 sequences are DFQATT and SNEGSKA (reference sequence).

This rearrangement joins TRBV2 to TRBJ2-1; 7 nucleotides align to TRBD2. CDR3 length: 15 amino acids. Germline CDR1 reads SNHLY; CDR2 reads FYNNEI. V shed 6 bases, J shed 1 base, and the junction held 6 bases outside the gene matches. CDR3 nucleotides: TGTGCCAGCAGATCCGGCGGGGGTTCCTACAATGAGCAGTTCTTC. It codes for CASRSGGGSYNEQFF.

This sequence joins TRBV29-1 and TRBJ1-1, with D possibly being TRBD1 (5 bases). This CDR3 is built from 13 residues. CDR1 and CDR2 (germline): SQVTM, ANQGSEA. V lost 6 bases, J lost 1 base, and 12 bases lay in between. CDR3 sequence: CSVAEGQNTEAFF. The CDR3 coding sequence is TGCAGCGTCGCCGAGGGGCAGAACACTGAAGCTTTCTTT.

This clonotype has more than one count but fewer than ten. V and J are TRBV6-2 or TRBV6-3 and TRBJ2-7, with 7 positions matching TRBD1. The CDR3 spans 15 residues. Germline V gene sequence: CDR1 MNHEY, CDR2 SVGEGT. V was clipped by 4 bases and J by 4 bases; unmatched bases: 10. The CDR3 spells CASSLMTGKAYEQYF. In DNA form, the CDR3 reads TGTGCCAGCAGTTTGATGACAGGGAAAGCTTACGAGCAGTACTTC.

This clonotype was seen more than once but under ten times. V and J are TRBV7-8 and TRBJ2-5; D possibly corresponds to TRBD1 (6 bases). The germline CDR1 and CDR2 sequences are SGHVS and FQNEAQ. The CDR3 is 14 residues long. Deletions cut 8 bases from V and 5 bases from J, with 18 bases between. For the CDR3, the DNA is TGTGCCAGCGGAACGACAGGTTATTTGGAGACCCAGTACTTC. Amino acids: CASGTTGYLETQYF.

The chain uses TRBV13 and TRBJ2-3; 10 bases are shared with TRBD2. V shed 5 bases, J shed 2 bases, and the junction held 7 bases outside the gene matches. The CDR3 consists of 16 residues. Germline V gene lookup returns CDR1 PRHDT and CDR2 FYEKMQ (reference sequence). DNA for the CDR3: TGTGCCAGCAGCGAAAATAGCGGGGGGCCCACAGATACGCAGTATTTT. Translated, it gives CASSENSGGPTDTQYF.

This clonotype was seen more than once but under ten times. This chain connects TRBV6-6 to TRBJ1-1, with a weak D call TRBD1 (6 bases). This CDR3 is built from 13 residues. Germline-derived CDR1 and CDR2 are MNHNY and SVGAGI (reference sequence). Trimming cost V 2 bases and J 3 bases, with 7 bases left between them. The CDR3 nucleotides read TGTGCCAGCAGTTACCCAGGGGACACTGAAGCTTTCTTT. Protein sequence: CASSYPGDTEAFF.

The chain has TRBV7-9 and TRBJ2-1, with TRBD2 as a possible D gene (5 bases). Looked up from germline, CDR1 is SEHNR and CDR2 is FQNEAQ (reference sequence). With 4 bases removed from V and 7 bases from J, the gap between germline ends came to 11 bases. The CDR3 extends over 13 amino acids. This CDR3 is CASSSDFPNEQFF. The DNA for the CDR3 is TGTGCCAGCAGCTCGGACTTCCCTAATGAGCAGTTCTTC.